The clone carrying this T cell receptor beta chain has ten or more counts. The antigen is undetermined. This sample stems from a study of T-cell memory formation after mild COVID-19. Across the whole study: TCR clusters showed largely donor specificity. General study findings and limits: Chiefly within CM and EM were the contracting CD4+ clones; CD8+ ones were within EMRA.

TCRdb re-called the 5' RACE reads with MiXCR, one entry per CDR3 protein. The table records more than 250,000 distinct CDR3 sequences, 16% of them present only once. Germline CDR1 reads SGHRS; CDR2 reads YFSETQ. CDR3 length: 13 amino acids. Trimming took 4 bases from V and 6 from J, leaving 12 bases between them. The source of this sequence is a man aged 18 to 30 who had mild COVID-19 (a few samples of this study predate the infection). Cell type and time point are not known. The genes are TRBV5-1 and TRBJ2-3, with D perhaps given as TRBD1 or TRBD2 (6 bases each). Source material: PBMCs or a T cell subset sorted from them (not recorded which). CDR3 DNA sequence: TGCGCCAGCAGCGAGGGGGGAGCGGATACGCAGTATTTT. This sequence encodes CASSEGGADTQYF.